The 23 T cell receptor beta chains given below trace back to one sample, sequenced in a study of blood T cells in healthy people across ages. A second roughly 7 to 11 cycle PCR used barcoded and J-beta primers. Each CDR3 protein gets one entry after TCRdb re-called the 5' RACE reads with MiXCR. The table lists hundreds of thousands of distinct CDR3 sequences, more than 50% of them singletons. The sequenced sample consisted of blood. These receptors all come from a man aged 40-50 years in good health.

CDR3 DNA sequence: TGCGCCAGCAGCTTGTTTACAGGAGCTAACTATGGCTACACCTTC. Amino acids: CASSLFTGANYGYTF. This sequence joins TRBV5-1 and TRBJ1-2; D perhaps matches TRBD1 (5 bases). CDR3 length: 15 residues. CDR1 is SGHRS, CDR2 YFSETQ, per germline. The V end lost 1 base, the J end lost 0 bases, and 10 bases lay between the germline ends. Using reference TRBV5-1 and TRBJ1-2 for the parts outside the CDR3, the full variable domain is KAGVTQTPRYLIKTRGQQVTLSCSPISGHRSVSWYQQTPGQGLQFLFEYFSETQRNKGNFPGRFSGRQFSNSRSEMNVSTLELGDSALYLCASSLFTGANYGYTFGSGTRLTVV.

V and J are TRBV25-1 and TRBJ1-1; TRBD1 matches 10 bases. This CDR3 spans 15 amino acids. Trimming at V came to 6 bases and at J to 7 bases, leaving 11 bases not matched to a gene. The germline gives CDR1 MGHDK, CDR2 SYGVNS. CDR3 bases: TGTGCCAGCAGAAAAACCGGGACAGGGGCCAGTGAAGCTTTCTTT. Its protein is CASRKTGTGASEAFF. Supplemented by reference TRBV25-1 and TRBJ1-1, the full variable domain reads EADIYQTPRYLVIGTGKKITLECSQTMGHDKMYWYQQDPGMELHLIHYSYGVNSTEKGDLSSESTVSRIRTEHFPLTLESARPSHTSQYLCASRKTGTGASEAFFGQGTRLTVV.

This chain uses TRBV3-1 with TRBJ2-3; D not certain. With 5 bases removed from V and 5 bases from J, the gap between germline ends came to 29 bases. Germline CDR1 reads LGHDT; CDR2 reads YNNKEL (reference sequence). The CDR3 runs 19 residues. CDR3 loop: CASSRILITAGSHGDTQYF. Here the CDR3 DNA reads TGTGCCAGCAGCAGAATCCTTATTACAGCTGGATCACATGGAGATACGCAGTATTTT.

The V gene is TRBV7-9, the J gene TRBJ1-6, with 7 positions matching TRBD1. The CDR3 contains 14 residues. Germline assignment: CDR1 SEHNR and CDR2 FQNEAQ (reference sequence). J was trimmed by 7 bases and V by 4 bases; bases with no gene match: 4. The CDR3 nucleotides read TGTGCCAGCAGCTCCTCAGGGGGGAATTCACCCCTCCACTTT. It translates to CASSSSGGNSPLHF.

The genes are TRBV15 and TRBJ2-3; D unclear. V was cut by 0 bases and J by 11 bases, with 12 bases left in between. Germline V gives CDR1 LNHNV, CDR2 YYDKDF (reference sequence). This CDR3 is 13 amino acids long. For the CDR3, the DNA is TGTGCCACCAGCAGAGATCTAACCTCCGGGCAGTATTTT. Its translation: CATSRDLTSGQYF. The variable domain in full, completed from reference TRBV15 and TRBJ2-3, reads DAMVIQNPRYQVTQFGKPVTLSCSQTLNHNVMYWYQQKSSQAPKLLFHYYDKDFNNEADTPDNFQSRRPNTSFCFLDIRSPGLGDTAMYLCATSRDLTSGQYFGPGTRLTVL.

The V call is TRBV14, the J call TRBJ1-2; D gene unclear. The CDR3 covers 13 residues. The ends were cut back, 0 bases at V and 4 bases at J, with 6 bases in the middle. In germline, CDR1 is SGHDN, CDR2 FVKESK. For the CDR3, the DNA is TGTGCCAGCAGCCAAGAGGAGACCTATGGCTACACCTTC. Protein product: CASSQEETYGYTF.

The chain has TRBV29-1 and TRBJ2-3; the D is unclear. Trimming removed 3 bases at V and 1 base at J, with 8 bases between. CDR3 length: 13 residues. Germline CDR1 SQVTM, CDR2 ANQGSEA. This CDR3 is CSVEDFGTDTQYF. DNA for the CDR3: TGCAGCGTTGAGGATTTTGGCACAGATACGCAGTATTTT.

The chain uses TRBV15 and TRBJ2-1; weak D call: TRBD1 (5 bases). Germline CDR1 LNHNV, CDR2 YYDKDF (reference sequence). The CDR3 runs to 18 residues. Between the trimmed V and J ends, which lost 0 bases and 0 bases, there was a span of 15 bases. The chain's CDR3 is CATSRDIAGLSSYNEQFF. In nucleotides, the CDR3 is TGTGCCACCAGCAGAGATATCGCAGGGCTGAGCTCCTACAATGAGCAGTTCTTC.

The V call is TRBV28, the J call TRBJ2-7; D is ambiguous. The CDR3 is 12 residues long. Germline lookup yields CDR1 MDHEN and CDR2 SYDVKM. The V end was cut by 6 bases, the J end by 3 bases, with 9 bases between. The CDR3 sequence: CASRDDGYEQYF. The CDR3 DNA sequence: TGTGCCAGCAGAGATGACGGCTACGAGCAGTACTTC.

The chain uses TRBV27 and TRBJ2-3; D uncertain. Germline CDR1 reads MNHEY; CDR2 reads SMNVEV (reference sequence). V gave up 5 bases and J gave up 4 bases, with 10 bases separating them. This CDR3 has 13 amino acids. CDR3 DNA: TGTGCCAGCAGTGAATGGGCCGCAGATACGCAGTATTTT. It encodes CASSEWAADTQYF.

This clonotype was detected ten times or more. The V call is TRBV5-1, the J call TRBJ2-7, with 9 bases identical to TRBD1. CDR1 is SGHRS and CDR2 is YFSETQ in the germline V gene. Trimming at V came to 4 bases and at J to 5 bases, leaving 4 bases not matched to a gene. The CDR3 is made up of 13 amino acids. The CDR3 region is CASSADRGNEQYF. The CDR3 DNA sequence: TGCGCCAGCAGCGCCGACAGGGGGAACGAGCAGTACTTC.

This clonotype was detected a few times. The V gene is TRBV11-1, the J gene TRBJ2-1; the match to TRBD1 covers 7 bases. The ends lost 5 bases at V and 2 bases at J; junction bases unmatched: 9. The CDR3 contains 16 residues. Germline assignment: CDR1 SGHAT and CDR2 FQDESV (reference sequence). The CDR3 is CASSLQGLRAYNEQFF. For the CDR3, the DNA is TGTGCCAGCAGCCTACAGGGGTTGCGGGCCTACAATGAGCAGTTCTTC.

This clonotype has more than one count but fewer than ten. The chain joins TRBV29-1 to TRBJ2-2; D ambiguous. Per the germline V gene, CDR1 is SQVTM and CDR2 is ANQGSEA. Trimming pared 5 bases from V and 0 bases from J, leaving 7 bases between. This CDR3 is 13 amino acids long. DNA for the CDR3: TGCAGCGTTTTAGAAGCGAACACCGGGGAGCTGTTTTTT. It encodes CSVLEANTGELFF.

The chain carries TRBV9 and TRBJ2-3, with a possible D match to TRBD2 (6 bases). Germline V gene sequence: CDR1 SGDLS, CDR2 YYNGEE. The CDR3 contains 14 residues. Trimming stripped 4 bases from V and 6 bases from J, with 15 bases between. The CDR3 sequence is CASSTVGGMDTQYF. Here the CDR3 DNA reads TGTGCCAGCAGCACCGTGGGGGGTATGGATACGCAGTATTTT.

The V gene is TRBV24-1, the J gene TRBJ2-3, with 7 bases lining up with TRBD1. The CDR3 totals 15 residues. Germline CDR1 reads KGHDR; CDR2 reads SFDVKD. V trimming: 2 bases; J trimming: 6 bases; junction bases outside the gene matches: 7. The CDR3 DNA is TGTGCCACCAGTGATTCGGGACAGACGAAGGATACGCAGTATTTT. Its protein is CATSDSGQTKDTQYF.

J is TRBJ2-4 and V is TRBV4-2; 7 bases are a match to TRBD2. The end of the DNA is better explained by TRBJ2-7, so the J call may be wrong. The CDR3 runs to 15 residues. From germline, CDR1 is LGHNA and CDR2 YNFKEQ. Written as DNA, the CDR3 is TGTGCCAGCAGCTCCTCAATGCTAGCGGCCTACGAGCAGTACTTC. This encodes CASSSSMLAAYEQYF.

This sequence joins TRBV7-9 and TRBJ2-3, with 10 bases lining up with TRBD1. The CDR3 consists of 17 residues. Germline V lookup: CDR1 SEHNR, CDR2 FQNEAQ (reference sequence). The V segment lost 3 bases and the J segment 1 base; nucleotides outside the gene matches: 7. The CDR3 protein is CASSFPGQGTGTDTQYF. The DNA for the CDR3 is TGTGCCAGCAGCTTTCCGGGACAGGGGACTGGCACAGATACGCAGTATTTT. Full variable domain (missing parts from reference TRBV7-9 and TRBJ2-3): DTGVSQNPRHKITKRGQNVTFRCDPISEHNRLYWYRQTLGQGPEFLTYFQNEAQLEKSRLLSDRFSAERPKGSFSTLEIQRTEQGDSAMYLCASSFPGQGTGTDTQYFGPGTRLTVL.

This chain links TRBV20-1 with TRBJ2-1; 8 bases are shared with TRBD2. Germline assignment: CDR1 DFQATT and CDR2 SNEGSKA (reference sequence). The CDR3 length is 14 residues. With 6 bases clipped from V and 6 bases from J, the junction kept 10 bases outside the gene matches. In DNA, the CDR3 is TGCAGTGCCCGATCACCGGGAGGGAGCAATGAGCAGTTCTTC. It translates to CSARSPGGSNEQFF.

Written as DNA, the CDR3 is TGCAGTGCTAGAAGGCAACCGGGGACAGGCTCTAACTATGGCTACACCTTC. Protein: CSARRQPGTGSNYGYTF. The chain recombines TRBV20-1 with TRBJ1-2; TRBD1 agrees at 8 bases. Germline V CDR1 and CDR2: DFQATT, SNEGSKA (reference sequence). There are 17 residues in the CDR3. Trimming at V came to 2 bases and at J to 0 bases, leaving 11 bases not matched to a gene.

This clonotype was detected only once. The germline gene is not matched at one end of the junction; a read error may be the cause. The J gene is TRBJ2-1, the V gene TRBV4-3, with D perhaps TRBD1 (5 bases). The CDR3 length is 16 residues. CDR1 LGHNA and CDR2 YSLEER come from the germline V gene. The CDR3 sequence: CASSQDQGRVYNERFF. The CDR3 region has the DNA TGCGCCAGCAGCCAAGATCAGGGCAGGGTCTACAATGAGCGGTTCTTC.

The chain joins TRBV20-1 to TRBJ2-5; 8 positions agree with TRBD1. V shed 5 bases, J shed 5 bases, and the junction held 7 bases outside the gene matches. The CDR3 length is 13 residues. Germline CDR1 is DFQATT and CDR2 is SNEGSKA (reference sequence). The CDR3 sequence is CSASPDRVETQYF. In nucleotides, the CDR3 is TGCAGTGCTTCCCCGGACAGGGTCGAGACCCAGTACTTC.

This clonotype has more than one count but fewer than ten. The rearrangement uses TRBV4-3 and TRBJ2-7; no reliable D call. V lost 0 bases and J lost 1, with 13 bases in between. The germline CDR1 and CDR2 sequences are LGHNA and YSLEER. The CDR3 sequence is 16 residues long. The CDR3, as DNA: TGCGCCAGCAGCCAAGACGTTCATCAACAGTCCTACGAGCAGTACTTC. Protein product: CASSQDVHQQSYEQYF.

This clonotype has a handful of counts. CDR3 amino acids: CASSLRGDSLFTEAFF. The DNA for the CDR3 is TGTGCCAGCAGCTTAAGAGGGGACAGTTTGTTCACTGAAGCTTTCTTT. The J gene is TRBJ1-1, the V gene TRBV5-5; 7 bases are shared with TRBD1. After removal of 2 bases from V and 4 bases from J, the junction contained 11 bases not matched to a gene. The CDR3 has 16 amino acids. Germline lookup yields CDR1 SGHKS and CDR2 YYEKEE (reference sequence).